The 29 T cell receptor beta chains below come from one sample, sequenced in a study of PD-1 blockade in mismatch repair-deficient tumors. TCRdb's table, derived via immunoSEQ multiplex PCR, lists solely in-frame clones and lacks some. The profile shows 130,000 or so clones, approximately 90% of them singletons. The specimen comprised peripheral blood, sampled 44 weeks after starting pembrolizumab. Receptors originate from an adult with mismatch repair-deficient cancer.

This chain links TRBV5-1 with TRBJ2-7, with D hard to call. There are 12 residues in the CDR3. Germline values: CDR1 SGHRS, CDR2 YFSETQ. V gave up 0 bases and J gave up 6 bases, with 7 bases separating them. CDR3 sequence: CASSLVPGEQYF. The CDR3 region has the DNA TGCGCCAGCAGCTTGGTGCCGGGCGAGCAGTACTTC.

This chain links TRBV5-4 with TRBJ2-5; no clear D gene. The CDR3 sequence is 15 residues long. Trimming removed 4 bases at V and 4 bases at J, with 17 bases between. Germline CDR1 reads SGHNT; CDR2 reads YYREEE (reference sequence). The CDR3 spells CASSPSLGIGETQYF. For the CDR3, the DNA is TGTGCCAGCAGCCCGTCCCTAGGGATTGGAGAGACCCAGTACTTC.

The CDR3 nucleotides are TGTGCCAGCAGGACAGGCGCAGGTGGCTACACCTTC. It codes for CASRTGAGGYTF. The genes are TRBV6-1 and TRBJ1-2; TRBD1 might be the D (6 bases). This CDR3 has 12 residues. Trimming cost V 6 bases and J 7 bases, with 12 bases left between them. Germline V lookup: CDR1 MNHNS, CDR2 SASEGT.

V gene TRBV9 combines with J gene TRBJ1-4; D not resolved. The CDR3 length is 15 residues. Between the trimmed V and J ends, which lost 0 bases and 1 base, there was a span of 7 bases. Germline values: CDR1 SGDLS, CDR2 YYNGEE. DNA of the CDR3: TGTGCCAGCAGCGTAGGGTCTGGAACTAATGAAAAACTGTTTTTT. Translated: CASSVGSGTNEKLFF.

This clone was found a few times. V and J are TRBV11-2 and TRBJ2-7; D call uncertain. Germline CDR1 SGHAT, CDR2 FQNNGV. Trimming left V 3 bases short and J 2 bases short, with 2 bases between. This CDR3 has 11 amino acids. Here the CDR3 reads CASSFAYEQYF. CDR3 in DNA: TGTGCCAGCAGCTTCGCCTACGAGCAGTACTTC.

The chain has TRBV6-4 and TRBJ2-1; D might be TRBD2 (6 bases). Germline CDR1 is MRHNA and CDR2 is SNTAGT. V dropped 2 bases and J dropped 1 base, with 15 bases sitting between them. The CDR3 is 17 amino acids. The CDR3 reads CASSDHSSVGSYNEQFF. The CDR3 DNA reads as TGTGCCAGCAGTGACCATTCTAGCGTAGGGTCCTACAATGAGCAGTTCTTC.

The V gene is TRBV19, the J gene TRBJ2-2; no firm D call. The V end lost 8 bases, the J end lost 1 base, and 8 bases lay between the germline ends. Germline lookup yields CDR1 LNHDA and CDR2 SQIVND (reference sequence). The CDR3 is 13 amino acids. The CDR3 sequence: CASLVQNTGELFF. DNA for the CDR3: TGTGCCAGTTTAGTCCAGAACACCGGGGAGCTGTTTTTT.

V gene TRBV4-3 combines with J gene TRBJ2-7; TRBD1 is a possible D gene (6 bases). Germline V gene data show CDR1 as LGHNA and CDR2 as YSLEER. Between the trimmed V and J ends, which lost 1 base and 3 bases, there was a span of 10 bases. The CDR3 spans 14 residues. The CDR3 region has the DNA TGCGCCAGCAGCCAAGTCCTGGACAGCTACGAGCAGTACTTC. This sequence encodes CASSQVLDSYEQYF.

This clone has ten or more counts. The V call is TRBV6-1, the J call TRBJ1-5; D uncertain. V gave up 7 bases and J gave up 5 bases, with 18 bases separating them. Germline V gene lookup returns CDR1 MNHNS and CDR2 SASEGT. The CDR3 extends over 15 amino acids. The CDR3 bases are TGTGCCAGCACTTATGACCCCGCGAGCGATCAGCCCCAGCATTTT. This gives the protein CASTYDPASDQPQHF.

The chain links TRBV4-3 to TRBJ1-1, with no clear D. Germline lookup yields CDR1 LGHNA and CDR2 YSLEER. V dropped 0 bases and J dropped 0 bases, with 5 bases sitting between them. CDR3 length: 14 residues. The CDR3 sequence is CASSQEKLNTEAFF. The DNA of the CDR3 is TGCGCCAGCAGCCAAGAAAAGTTGAACACTGAAGCTTTCTTT.

This chain links TRBV2 with TRBJ2-1; the match to TRBD2 covers 16 bases. J gave up 10 bases and V 6 bases, and 6 bases lay outside the gene matches. The CDR3 loop spans 15 amino acids. Per the germline V gene, CDR1 is SNHLY and CDR2 is FYNNEI. CDR3 residues: CASRGTSGRAGEQFF. The CDR3 bases are TGTGCCAGCAGAGGGACTAGCGGGAGGGCCGGGGAGCAGTTCTTC.

The chain employs TRBV4-1 and TRBJ2-7; 10 bases line up with TRBD2. Per the germline V gene, CDR1 is MGHRA and CDR2 is YSYEKL. The CDR3 covers 16 residues. J lost 0 bases, V lost 1 base, and 3 bases had no gene match. Here the CDR3 reads CASSQVASGSSYEQYF. Here the CDR3 DNA reads TGCGCCAGCAGCCAAGTTGCTAGCGGGAGCTCCTACGAGCAGTACTTC.

V and J are TRBV5-1 and TRBJ1-2; tentatively, D is TRBD1 (5 bases). Trimming removed 0 bases from V and 8 bases from J, with 14 bases in between. There are 14 residues in the CDR3. Looked up from germline, CDR1 is SGHRS and CDR2 is YFSETQ. The CDR3 DNA reads as TGCGCCAGCAGCTTGGCCTTGCAGGGAGGAGGCTACACCTTC. Encoded protein: CASSLALQGGGYTF.

This clone was seen only once. This rearrangement joins TRBV15 to TRBJ1-5; no reliable D call. Germline CDR1 reads LNHNV; CDR2 reads YYDKDF (reference sequence). Trimming removed 0 bases from V and 3 bases from J, with 9 bases in between. The CDR3 spans 15 residues. CDR3 bases: TGTGCCACCAGCAGAGAAAGGCGCAACAATCAGCCCCAGCATTTT. Amino acid sequence: CATSRERRNNQPQHF.

The gene calls are TRBV2 and TRBJ2-7; TRBD2 is a possible D gene (7 bases). V dropped 8 bases and J dropped 2 bases, with 16 bases sitting between them. In germline, CDR1 is SNHLY, CDR2 FYNNEI. The CDR3 spans 14 residues. CDR3: CASGRDIAAYEQYF. CDR3 coding DNA: TGTGCCAGCGGGAGGGACATAGCAGCCTACGAGCAGTACTTC. Drawing the rest from reference TRBV2 and TRBJ2-7, the complete variable domain is EPEVTQTPSHQVTQMGQEVILRCVPISNHLYFYWYRQILGQKVEFLVSFYNNEISEKSEIFDDQFSVERPDGSNFTLKIRSTKLEDSAMYFCASGRDIAAYEQYFGPGTRLTVT.

The chain's CDR3 is CASTYRGGRYEQYF. As DNA, the CDR3 is TGTGCCAGCACTTACAGGGGGGGGAGATACGAGCAGTACTTC. The chain joins TRBV2 to TRBJ2-7, with a tentative D call TRBD1 (8 bases). Trimming left V 7 bases short and J 4 bases short, with 17 bases between. Germline lookup yields CDR1 SNHLY and CDR2 FYNNEI. The CDR3 has 14 amino acids.

The chain recombines TRBV5-8 with TRBJ1-5; no reliable D call. From germline, CDR1 is SGHTS and CDR2 YDEGEE. The V end lost 4 bases, the J end lost 1 base, and 15 bases lay between the germline ends. The CDR3 length is 16 residues. As DNA, the CDR3 is TGTGCCAGCAGCGTGGGGAACCAGGCCAGCAATCAGCCCCAGCATTTT. It is translated as CASSVGNQASNQPQHF.

V is TRBV10-2 and J is TRBJ2-1; 10 bases match TRBD2. Germline V gene data show CDR1 as WSHSY and CDR2 as SAAADI. The CDR3 loop spans 17 amino acids. V shed 4 bases, J shed 7 bases, and the junction held 13 bases outside the gene matches. CDR3 in DNA: TGCGCCAGCAGTGGGGGGAGGGGGCTAGCGGGAGTAAATGAGCAGTTCTTC. It translates to CASSGGRGLAGVNEQFF.

V and J are TRBV25-1 and TRBJ2-7, with 7 bases fitting TRBD1. V was clipped by 5 bases and J by 2 bases; unmatched bases: 6. Germline assignment: CDR1 MGHDK and CDR2 SYGVNS. The CDR3 runs to 14 residues. As DNA, the CDR3 is TGTGCCAGCAGTCCCAGACAGGGACCCTACGAGCAGTACTTC. It specifies CASSPRQGPYEQYF.

This clone was found once. The V gene is TRBV28, the J gene TRBJ2-7; 7 nucleotides align to TRBD1. Germline lookup yields CDR1 MDHEN and CDR2 SYDVKM. Germline trimming cut 1 base from V and 7 bases from J; bases unmatched to any gene: 19. CDR3 length equals 18 residues. CDR3 DNA sequence: TGTGCCAGCAGTTTATTACTTTCCGTTAGGGGGCTGGTGAAAGAGCAGTACTTC. Translated: CASSLLLSVRGLVKEQYF.

The rearrangement joins TRBV4-3 to TRBJ2-5; 10 nucleotides align to TRBD1. Trimming removed 4 bases from V and 5 bases from J; junction bases left unmatched: 7. Germline V lookup: CDR1 LGHNA, CDR2 YSLEER. This CDR3 is 15 amino acids long. In nucleotides, the CDR3 is TGCGCCAGCAGCCCAGAGACAGGGGGCTGGGAGACCCAGTACTTC. It translates to CASSPETGGWETQYF.

This rearrangement joins TRBV7-9 to TRBJ2-3, with D possibly called TRBD1 or TRBD2 (5 bases each). Germline CDR1 and CDR2: SEHNR and FQNEAQ (reference sequence). The CDR3 spans 15 residues. The V end lost 5 bases, the J end lost 4 bases, and 16 bases lay between the germline ends. The CDR3 here is CASSLGGARADTQYF. CDR3 sequence (DNA): TGTGCCAGCAGCCTTGGGGGAGCGCGTGCAGATACGCAGTATTTT. Filled out from reference TRBV7-9 and TRBJ2-3, the complete variable domain reads DTGVSQNPRHKITKRGQNVTFRCDPISEHNRLYWYRQTLGQGPEFLTYFQNEAQLEKSRLLSDRFSAERPKGSFSTLEIQRTEQGDSAMYLCASSLGGARADTQYFGPGTRLTVL.

This chain links TRBV19 with TRBJ2-7; D possibly corresponds to TRBD2 (6 bases). Germline values: CDR1 LNHDA, CDR2 SQIVND (reference sequence). Trimming took 4 bases from V and 0 from J, leaving 22 bases between them. The CDR3 runs to 18 residues. The CDR3 DNA reads TGTGCCAGTAGTACTGGACTAACCCTAGTGGGGGGCTCCTACGAGCAGTACTTC. This encodes CASSTGLTLVGGSYEQYF.

The chain couples TRBV28 to TRBJ1-4; D might be TRBD1 (6 bases). CDR1 MDHEN and CDR2 SYDVKM come from the germline V gene. The CDR3 has 15 residues. Trimming took off 2 bases at V and 3 bases at J, with 10 bases between the two ends. The CDR3 region has the DNA TGTGCCAGCAGTTTAGCTGGGACATCTAATGAAAAACTGTTTTTT. It translates to CASSLAGTSNEKLFF.

The chain joins TRBV30 to TRBJ2-5; the D gene could be TRBD1 or TRBD2 (6 bases each). V lost 4 bases, J lost 5 bases, and 14 bases lay in between. The CDR3 contains 13 residues. Germline V gene lookup returns CDR1 GTSNPN and CDR2 SVGIG (reference sequence). The CDR3 DNA sequence: TGTGCCTGGAAGGGCGGGACATGGGAGACCCAGTACTTC. This codes for CAWKGGTWETQYF. The entire variable domain, with the rest obtained from reference TRBV30 and TRBJ2-5, is as follows: SQTIHQWPATLVQPVGSPLSLECTVEGTSNPNLYWYRQAAGRGLQLLFYSVGIGQISSEVPQNLSASRPQDRQFILSSKKLLLSDSGFYLCAWKGGTWETQYFGPGTRLLVL.

This chain links TRBV27 with TRBJ2-3, with 9 bases fitting TRBD1. Looked up from germline, CDR1 is MNHEY and CDR2 is SMNVEV (reference sequence). CDR3 length: 16 amino acids. Trimming removed 5 bases from V and 1 base from J; junction bases left unmatched: 7. CDR3 coding DNA: TGTGCCAGCAGTAGAACAGGGGGCTATGGCACAGATACGCAGTATTTT. It codes for CASSRTGGYGTDTQYF.

This clone was observed a single time. The chain uses TRBV19 and TRBJ1-1; 7 bases are shared with TRBD1. This CDR3 contains 14 residues. The V gene end was trimmed by 7 bases and the J gene end by 0 bases; junction bases not matched to a gene: 5. Germline CDR1 LNHDA, CDR2 SQIVND (reference sequence). CDR3: CASTNRGLNTEAFF. CDR3 sequence (DNA): TGTGCCAGTACGAACAGGGGACTGAACACTGAAGCTTTCTTT. Looking up the rest from reference TRBV19 and TRBJ1-1 gives the full variable domain: DGGITQSPKYLFRKEGQNVTLSCEQNLNHDAMYWYRQDPGQGLRLIYYSQIVNDFQKGDIAEGYSVSREKKESFPLTVTSAQKNPTAFYLCASTNRGLNTEAFFGQGTRLTVV.

The V call is TRBV5-1, the J call TRBJ2-3, with TRBD1 matching 7 bases. The CDR3 length is 14 residues. Germline loops: CDR1 SGHRS, CDR2 YFSETQ. With 4 bases clipped from V and 5 bases from J, the junction kept 7 bases outside the gene matches. The CDR3 sequence is CASSPGTEGDTQYF. In DNA form, the CDR3 reads TGCGCCAGCAGCCCAGGGACAGAAGGAGATACGCAGTATTTT.

The chain recombines TRBV29-1 with TRBJ2-7; D unclear. Germline lookup yields CDR1 SQVTM and CDR2 ANQGSEA. V dropped 0 bases and J dropped 0 bases, with 9 bases sitting between them. The CDR3 spans 14 residues. CDR3 DNA: TGCAGCGTTGAAGATCGAGACACCTCCTACGAGCAGTACTTC. This gives the protein CSVEDRDTSYEQYF.